Given below is one TCR beta chain in context. The target antigen is unknown. These data are taken from a study of cytomegalovirus exposure and HLA in healthy donors. Points from the study as a whole: An analysis was carried out at a later point. It showed that HLA-associated TCR beta chains were more clonally expanded than equally common non-associated chains.

The CDR3 is 14 residues long. Germline loops: CDR1 WNHNN, CDR2 SYGVQD (reference sequence). Trimming took 2 bases from V and 3 from J, leaving 10 bases between them. With 60 Vbeta and 13 Jbeta primers, the PCR was carried out. Measured with immunoSEQ multiplex PCR; TCRdb has only the in-frame clones, and not every one. The repertoire holds around 120,000 clones, with 81% as singletons. The source of this sequence is a woman under 40 in good health and CMV-seronegative. Sequencing was done on a sample of PBMCs. The V call is TRBV10-1, the J call TRBJ1-1; tentative D call: TRBD1 (5 bases). CDR3 loop: CASSESRVDTEAFF. In DNA form, the CDR3 reads TGCGCCAGCAGTGAGAGCAGGGTCGACACTGAAGCTTTCTTT.